A single T cell receptor (beta chain) is shown here with its context. The entry originates in a study of shared clonotypes between healthy human individuals. Study in general: Samples came from two female and a few male donors aged 18 to 49.

CDR1 and CDR2 (germline): LNHDA, SQIVND (reference sequence). Germline trimming cut 8 bases from V and 6 bases from J; bases unmatched to any gene: 13. The CDR3 totals 14 residues. Using ten immunoSEQ deep assay plates, investigators sequenced unsorted PBMC DNA. Profiling relied on immunoSEQ multiplex PCR, and the TCRdb table lists in-frame clones only, not all of them. The sample includes 530,000 or so clones, 75% to 80% of them seen just once. Donors were Caucasian adults residing in Nashville, Tennessee, USA. Sequenced: PBMCs. The clonotype originates from a woman aged 40-49 years in good health. Some clones in this sample may be carry-over from other donors' samples. J is TRBJ2-7 and V is TRBV19, with 7 bases that match TRBD1. This CDR3 is CASARQGTNSEQYF. The CDR3 nucleotides are TGTGCCAGTGCCCGACAGGGAACGAATAGCGAGCAGTACTTC.